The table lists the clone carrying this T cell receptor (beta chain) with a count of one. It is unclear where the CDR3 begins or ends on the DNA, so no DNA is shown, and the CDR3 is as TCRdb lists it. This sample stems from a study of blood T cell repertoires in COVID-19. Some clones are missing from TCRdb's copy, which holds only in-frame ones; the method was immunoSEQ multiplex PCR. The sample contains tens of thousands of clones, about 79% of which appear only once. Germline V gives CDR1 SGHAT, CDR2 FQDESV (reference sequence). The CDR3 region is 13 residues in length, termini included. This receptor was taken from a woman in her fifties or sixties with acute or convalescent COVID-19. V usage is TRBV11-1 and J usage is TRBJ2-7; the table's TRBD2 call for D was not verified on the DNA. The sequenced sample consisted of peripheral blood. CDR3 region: CASSSFGEGEQYF.